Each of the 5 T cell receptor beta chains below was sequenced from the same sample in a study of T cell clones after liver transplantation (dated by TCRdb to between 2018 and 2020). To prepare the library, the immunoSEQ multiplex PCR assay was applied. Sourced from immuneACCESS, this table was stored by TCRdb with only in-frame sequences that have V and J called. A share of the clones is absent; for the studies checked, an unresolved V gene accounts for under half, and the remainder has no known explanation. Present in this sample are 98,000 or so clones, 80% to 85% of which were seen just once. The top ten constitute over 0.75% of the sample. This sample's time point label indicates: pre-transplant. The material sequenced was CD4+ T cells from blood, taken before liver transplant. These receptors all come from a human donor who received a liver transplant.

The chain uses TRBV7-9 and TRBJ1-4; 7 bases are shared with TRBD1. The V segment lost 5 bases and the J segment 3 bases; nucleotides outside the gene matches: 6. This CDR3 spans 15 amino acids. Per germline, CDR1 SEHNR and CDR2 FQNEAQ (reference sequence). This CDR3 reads CASSPTGQPNEKLFF. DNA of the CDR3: TGTGCCAGCAGCCCAACGGGACAGCCTAATGAAAAACTGTTTTTT.

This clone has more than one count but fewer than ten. The CDR3 coding sequence is TGCGCCAGCAGCTGGGCGGGTAGCGGGGCCCAAGCCCAGTACTTC. Translating gives CASSWAGSGAQAQYF. The V call is TRBV5-1, the J call TRBJ2-5; 8 nucleotides line up with TRBD2. Germline-derived CDR1 and CDR2 are SGHRS and YFSETQ. The CDR3 sequence is 15 residues long. V was clipped by 3 bases and J by 9 bases; unmatched bases: 13.

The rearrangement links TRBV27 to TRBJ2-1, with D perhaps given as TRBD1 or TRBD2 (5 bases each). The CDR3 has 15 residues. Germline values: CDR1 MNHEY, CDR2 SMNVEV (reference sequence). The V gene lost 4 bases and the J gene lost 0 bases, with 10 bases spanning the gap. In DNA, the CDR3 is TGTGCCAGCAGTTGGGGCAGCGGCTCCTACAATGAGCAGTTCTTC. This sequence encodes CASSWGSGSYNEQFF.

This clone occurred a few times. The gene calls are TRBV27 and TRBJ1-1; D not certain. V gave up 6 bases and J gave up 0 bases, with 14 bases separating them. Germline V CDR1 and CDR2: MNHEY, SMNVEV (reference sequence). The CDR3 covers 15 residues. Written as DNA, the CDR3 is TGTGCCAGCAGCTTCAATCAGGACCTGAACACTGAAGCTTTCTTT. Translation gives CASSFNQDLNTEAFF.

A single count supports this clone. The CDR3 loop is CASSLEGYEQYF. The CDR3 bases are TGCGCCAGCAGCTTGGAGGGCTACGAGCAGTACTTC. V usage is TRBV5-1 and J usage is TRBJ2-7; D not resolved. The CDR3 covers 12 residues. The ends were cut back, 0 bases at V and 3 bases at J, with 4 bases in the middle. In germline, CDR1 is SGHRS, CDR2 YFSETQ.